Listed below are T cell receptor beta chains from one sample, sequenced in a study of cytomegalovirus exposure and HLA in healthy donors. Sequenced by immunoSEQ multiplex PCR; TCRdb stores in-frame clones only, minus some. The sample shows about 130,000 clones, about 80% of them seen only once. The source material was PBMCs. All receptors derive from a man aged 25 to 40 in good health and CMV-seropositive. Each CDR3 is given with its conserved first and last residue. Each record gives: V gene, D gene, J gene, clone size, CDR3 DNA, CDR3 protein. D genes are given only for firm matches. Rows may omit the clone size; those that give it use once, few, many or a size class.

V: TRBV6-6
D: TRBD1
J: TRBJ2-5
size: -
DNA: TGTGCCAGCAGTTATGAGGGACAGCAAGAGACCCAGTACTTC
CDR3: CASSYEGQQETQYF

V: TRBV10-2
D: TRBD2
J: TRBJ2-3
size: -
DNA: TGCGCCAGCAGTGTGGTTAGCGGGGGGTGGGGGGATACGCAGTATTTT
CDR3: CASSVVSGGWGDTQYF

V: TRBV2
D: -
J: TRBJ2-7
size: few
DNA: TGTGCCAGCAGCCTGACAGCGTCGGAGGAGCAGTACTTC
CDR3: CASSLTASEEQYF

V: TRBV18
D: -
J: TRBJ1-1
size: few
DNA: TGTGCCAGCCAGAGGGGGACTGAAGCTTTCTTT
CDR3: CASQRGTEAFF

V: TRBV21-1
D: -
J: TRBJ2-3
size: -
DNA: TGTGCCAGCAGCCCATATGGACGGAGGTGGGGGCCGCGTACAGATACGCAGTATTTT
CDR3: CASSPYGRRWGPRTDTQYF

V: TRBV2
D: TRBD1
J: TRBJ2-3
size: -
DNA: TGTGCCAGCAGCCCGTACCGACAGGGTTATACAGATACGCAGTATTTT
CDR3: CASSPYRQGYTDTQYF

V: TRBV11-2
D: -
J: TRBJ1-5
size: -
DNA: TGTGCCAGCAGCCGGGGGAGTTACTATAGCAATCAGCCCCAGCATTTT
CDR3: CASSRGSYYSNQPQHF

V: TRBV28
D: -
J: TRBJ2-3
size: -
DNA: TGTGCCAGCAGTTTTGACAGAGGCGGCACAGATACGCAGTATTTT
CDR3: CASSFDRGGTDTQYF

V: TRBV12-5
D: -
J: TRBJ2-7
size: -
DNA: TGTGCTAGTGGTTTGGCCAACTACGAGCAGTACTTC
CDR3: CASGLANYEQYF

V: TRBV27
D: -
J: TRBJ1-6
size: -
DNA: TGTGCCAGCAGTTTAGGGGGACTGAGTAATTCACCCCTCCACTTT
CDR3: CASSLGGLSNSPLHF

V: TRBV5-6
D: TRBD1
J: TRBJ2-1
size: -
DNA: TGTGCCAGCAGCCGGGGACAGGTCGTCGACAATGAGCAGTTCTTC
CDR3: CASSRGQVVDNEQFF

V: TRBV13
D: -
J: TRBJ1-5
size: -
DNA: TGTGCCAGCAGCTTTATGAATCAGCCCCAGCATTTT
CDR3: CASSFMNQPQHF

V: TRBV19
D: TRBD1
J: TRBJ2-7
size: -
DNA: TGTGCCAGTAGTCACCAAGGACAGGGCGCGTCGTACGAGCAGTACTTC
CDR3: CASSHQGQGASYEQYF

V: TRBV28
D: -
J: TRBJ2-4
size: -
DNA: TGTGCCAGCAGTCCACAGGGGGGGAACATTCAGTACTTC
CDR3: CASSPQGGNIQYF

V: TRBV9
D: TRBD1
J: TRBJ2-2
size: once
DNA: TGTGCCAGCAGCGAGAAGGGGACAGGGGTCACCGGGGAGCTGTTTTTT
CDR3: CASSEKGTGVTGELFF

V: TRBV10-1
D: -
J: TRBJ1-4
size: -
DNA: TGCGCCAGCAGTTCGGACAGAAGGAATGAAAAACTGTTTTTT
CDR3: CASSSDRRNEKLFF

V: TRBV11-2
D: TRBD1
J: TRBJ1-2
size: -
DNA: TGTGCCAGCAGCCGAACCTTCAGGGCAGGGGGCGGCTATGGCTACACCTTC
CDR3: CASSRTFRAGGGYGYTF

V: TRBV5-1
D: -
J: TRBJ1-2
size: -
DNA: TGCGCCAGCAGGGACTACGGCGGGACCGAGCTTAGCTATGGCTACACCTTC
CDR3: CASRDYGGTELSYGYTF

V: TRBV7-6
D: TRBD2
J: TRBJ2-3
size: -
DNA: TGTGCCAGCAGCTTACTGGGCGGGGGGGAGAGCACAGATACGCAGTATTTT
CDR3: CASSLLGGGESTDTQYF

V: TRBV6-6
D: -
J: TRBJ1-2
size: -
DNA: TGTGCCAGCAGTTACTCGCGGACAGTCTCCCACGGCTACACCTTC
CDR3: CASSYSRTVSHGYTF

V: TRBV7-2
D: -
J: TRBJ2-7
size: -
DNA: TGTGCCAGCAGCTTAGCGGCGGGATCAGCCTACGAGCAGTACTTC
CDR3: CASSLAAGSAYEQYF

V: TRBV19
D: -
J: TRBJ1-3
size: -
DNA: TGTGCCAGTAGTGTCGATGGCGGATTCTCTGGAAACACCATATATTTT
CDR3: CASSVDGGFSGNTIYF

V: TRBV5-1
D: -
J: TRBJ1-1
size: -
DNA: TGCGCCAGCAGCTACGGGAACCAAGCTTTCTTT
CDR3: CASSYGNQAFF

V: TRBV7-9
D: -
J: TRBJ1-1
size: -
DNA: TGTGCCAGCAGCTTAGATGGGCAGGGTATGAACACTGAAGCTTTCTTT
CDR3: CASSLDGQGMNTEAFF

V: TRBV30
D: -
J: TRBJ2-7
size: -
DNA: TGTGCCTGGAGTGGGGACTCACCCTACGAGCAGTACTTC
CDR3: CAWSGDSPYEQYF

V: TRBV4-1
D: TRBD1
J: TRBJ2-1
size: -
DNA: TGCGCCAGCAGCCAAGCCGGGACAGAGACCTACAATGAGCAGTTCTTC
CDR3: CASSQAGTETYNEQFF

V: TRBV19
D: -
J: TRBJ2-7
size: -
DNA: TGTGCCAGTAGTATGCTCCAGCCGGGGTACGAGCAGTACTTC
CDR3: CASSMLQPGYEQYF

V: TRBV5-6
D: -
J: TRBJ1-6
size: -
DNA: TGTGCCAGCAGCTTGGACACGGGGAAGGGTTCACCCCTCCACTTT
CDR3: CASSLDTGKGSPLHF

V: TRBV5-1
D: TRBD2
J: TRBJ2-3
size: once
DNA: TGCGCCAGCAGCTTAGGCGGGGGGGCGTCAGATACGCAGTATTTT
CDR3: CASSLGGGASDTQYF

V: TRBV28
D: TRBD1
J: TRBJ1-4
size: once
DNA: TGTGCCAGCAGTTCCGGACAGGGCTTTTGGAGTGAAAAACTGTTTTTT
CDR3: CASSSGQGFWSEKLFF

V: TRBV5-1
D: TRBD1
J: TRBJ1-3
size: -
DNA: TGCGCCAGCAGCGCCAGAGACAGGGGGGTTGGAAACACCATATATTTT
CDR3: CASSARDRGVGNTIYF

V: TRBV29-1
D: TRBD1
J: TRBJ2-7
size: -
DNA: TGCAGCGTGGACCGGACAGGGACACGCGAGCAGTACTTC
CDR3: CSVDRTGTREQYF

V: TRBV27
D: -
J: TRBJ1-6
size: -
DNA: TGTGCCAGCAGTTTATCGATGGGCAGCAATTCACCCCTCCACTTT
CDR3: CASSLSMGSNSPLHF

V: TRBV5-1
D: -
J: TRBJ2-7
size: -
DNA: TGCGCCAGCAGCTCTTGGACAACCTCCTACGAGCAGTACTTC
CDR3: CASSSWTTSYEQYF

V: TRBV27
D: -
J: TRBJ1-5
size: -
DNA: TGTGCCAGCAGTTCATCTCCGGGTGTCAATCAGCCCCAGCATTTT
CDR3: CASSSSPGVNQPQHF

V: TRBV29-1
D: -
J: TRBJ1-2
size: -
DNA: TGCAGCGTCTTGGGAGGGGGTTTCTATGGCTACACCTTC
CDR3: CSVLGGGFYGYTF

V: TRBV6-5
D: TRBD1
J: TRBJ1-2
size: once
DNA: TGTGCCAGCAGCCGTCCCGGGACAGGGGATGGCTACACCTTC
CDR3: CASSRPGTGDGYTF

V: TRBV7-2
D: -
J: TRBJ2-1
size: -
DNA: TGTGCCAGCAGCTTAGTGCAGGGGCTGGGCAATGAGCAGTTCTTC
CDR3: CASSLVQGLGNEQFF

V: TRBV10-3
D: -
J: TRBJ2-7
size: -
DNA: TGTGCCATCAGTGAGAATTCGGGCGGCAGGGGTTACGAGCAGTACTTC
CDR3: CAISENSGGRGYEQYF

V: TRBV7-3
D: TRBD2
J: TRBJ2-7
size: -
DNA: TGTGCCAGCAGCTTGGTAGCGGGGGGGCTTTACGAGCAGTACTTC
CDR3: CASSLVAGGLYEQYF

V: TRBV5-1
D: -
J: TRBJ1-4
size: once
DNA: TGCGCCAGCAGCTTAATTTCTTCAACTAATGAAAAACTGTTTTTT
CDR3: CASSLISSTNEKLFF

V: TRBV6-5
D: -
J: TRBJ1-2
size: few
DNA: TGTGCCAGCCCCGGACAGAACCTGAGGGGCTACACCTTC
CDR3: CASPGQNLRGYTF

V: TRBV30
D: TRBD1
J: TRBJ1-1
size: -
DNA: TGTGCCTGGACAGGGGGTTTTAACACTGAAGCTTTCTTT
CDR3: CAWTGGFNTEAFF

V: TRBV29-1
D: -
J: TRBJ2-1
size: few
DNA: TGCAGCGCAACTCGAGGGGGGGCGGGGGAGCAGTTCTTC
CDR3: CSATRGGAGEQFF

V: TRBV5-1
D: -
J: TRBJ1-1
size: -
DNA: TGCGCCAGCAGCCCCTCGGGAATTAGAGGAGCTTTCTTT
CDR3: CASSPSGIRGAFF

V: TRBV19
D: TRBD1
J: TRBJ2-7
size: -
DNA: TGTGCCAGTAGTCAACGACAGGGCCACGAGCAGTACTTC
CDR3: CASSQRQGHEQYF

V: TRBV29-1
D: TRBD1
J: TRBJ1-4
size: -
DNA: TGCAGCGTCCGGACAGGGGGCCGTGAAAAACTGTTTTTT
CDR3: CSVRTGGREKLFF

V: TRBV11-2
D: -
J: TRBJ2-7
size: -
DNA: TGTGCCAGCAGCTCGCCCTCGGGTGGGTCACCCTACGAGCAGTACTTC
CDR3: CASSSPSGGSPYEQYF

V: TRBV11-2
D: TRBD1
J: TRBJ2-7
size: few
DNA: TGTGCCAGCAGCCCAATAGGCCGTGGGCAGGGGGCGATCTACGAGCAGTACTTC
CDR3: CASSPIGRGQGAIYEQYF

V: TRBV28
D: -
J: TRBJ1-4
size: -
DNA: TGTGCCAGCAGTGGAAGGGACTCAACTAATGAAAAACTGTTTTTT
CDR3: CASSGRDSTNEKLFF

V: TRBV2
D: TRBD2
J: TRBJ2-3
size: -
DNA: TGTGCCAGCAGTGAAACTAGCGGGGGGCCGCGCACAGATACGCAGTATTTT
CDR3: CASSETSGGPRTDTQYF

V: TRBV9
D: -
J: TRBJ2-7
size: -
DNA: TGTGCCAGCAGCCCTTGGAGGGACCCCGGATACGAGCAGTACTTC
CDR3: CASSPWRDPGYEQYF

V: TRBV7-9
D: TRBD2
J: TRBJ2-1
size: once
DNA: TGTTCCAGCAGCTTAGGAGGGACTAGCGGAGAGCAGTTCTTC
CDR3: CSSSLGGTSGEQFF